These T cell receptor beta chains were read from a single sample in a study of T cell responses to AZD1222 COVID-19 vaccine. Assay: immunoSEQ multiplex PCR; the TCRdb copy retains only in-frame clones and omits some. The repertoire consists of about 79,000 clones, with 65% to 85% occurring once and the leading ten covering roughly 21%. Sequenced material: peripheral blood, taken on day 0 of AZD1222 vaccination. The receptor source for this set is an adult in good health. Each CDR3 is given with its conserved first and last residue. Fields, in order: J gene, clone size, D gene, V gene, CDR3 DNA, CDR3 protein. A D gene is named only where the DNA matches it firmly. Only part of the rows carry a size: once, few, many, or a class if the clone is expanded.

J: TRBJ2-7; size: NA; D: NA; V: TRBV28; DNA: TGTGCCAGCAATCAACGGGGGTCCTACGAGCAGTACTTC; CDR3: CASNQRGSYEQYF
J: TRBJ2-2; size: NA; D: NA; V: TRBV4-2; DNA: TGTGCCAGCAGCCAAGAGACCGGGGAGCTGTTTTTT; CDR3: CASSQETGELFF
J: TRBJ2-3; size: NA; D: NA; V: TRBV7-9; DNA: TGTGCCAGCAGCTTAGAGGGGGGCACAGATACGCAGTATTTT; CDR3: CASSLEGGTDTQYF
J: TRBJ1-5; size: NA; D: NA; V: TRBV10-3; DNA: TGTGCCATCAGTGGGGGGGTGAGAAATCAGCCCCAGCATTTT; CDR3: CAISGGVRNQPQHF
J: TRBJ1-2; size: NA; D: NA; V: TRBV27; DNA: TGTGCCAGCAGTTCACTATACCAGGGTGTTCCTTTAGGCTACACCTTC; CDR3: CASSSLYQGVPLGYTF
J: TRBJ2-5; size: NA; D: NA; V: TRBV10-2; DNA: TGCGCCAGCAGTGAGTCTTGGGAGACCCAGTACTTC; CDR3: CASSESWETQYF
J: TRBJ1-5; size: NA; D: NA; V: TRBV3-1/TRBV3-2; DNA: TGTGCCAGCAGCCAAGGGGGGGAAAGAGGGTCCCAGCATTTT; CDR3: CASSQGGERGSQHF
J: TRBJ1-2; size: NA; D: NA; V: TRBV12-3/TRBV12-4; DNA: TGTGCCACAAGTGAGGATAACTATGGCTACACCTTC; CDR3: CATSEDNYGYTF
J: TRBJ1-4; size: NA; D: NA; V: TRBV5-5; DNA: TGTGCCAGCGGGCGGACAAGCACTAATGAAAAACTGTTTTTT; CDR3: CASGRTSTNEKLFF
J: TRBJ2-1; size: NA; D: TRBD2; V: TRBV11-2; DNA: TGTGCCAGCAGCTGGGGACTAGCGGGAGGGGACAATGAGCAGTTCTTC; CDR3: CASSWGLAGGDNEQFF
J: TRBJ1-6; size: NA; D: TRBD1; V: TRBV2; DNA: TGTGCCAGCGGACAGGGGGCGGATAATTCACCCCTCCACTTT; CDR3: CASGQGADNSPLHF
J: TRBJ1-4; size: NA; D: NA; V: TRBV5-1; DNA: TGCGCCAGCAGTGGGGGCTGGAATGAAAAACTGTTTTTT; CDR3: CASSGGWNEKLFF
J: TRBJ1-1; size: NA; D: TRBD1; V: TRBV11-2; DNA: TGTGCCAGCAGCTTTGGACAGGGCTTCGAAGCTTTCTTT; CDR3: CASSFGQGFEAFF
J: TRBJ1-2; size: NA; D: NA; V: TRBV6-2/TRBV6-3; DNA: TGTGCCAGCAGTTCCCTCGGGGGCACTAATGGCTACACCTTC; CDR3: CASSSLGGTNGYTF
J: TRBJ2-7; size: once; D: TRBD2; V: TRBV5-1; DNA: TGCGCCAGCAGCTCACGAGCGGGAGGTAACGAGCAGTACTTC; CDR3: CASSSRAGGNEQYF
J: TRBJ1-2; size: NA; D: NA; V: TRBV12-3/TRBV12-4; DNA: TGTGCCAGCAGCCCCTCGACTAACTATGGCTACACCTTC; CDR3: CASSPSTNYGYTF
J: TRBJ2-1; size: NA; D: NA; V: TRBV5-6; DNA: TGTGCCAGCAGCGAAATACCTAGCCCTGATGAGCAGTTCTTC; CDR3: CASSEIPSPDEQFF
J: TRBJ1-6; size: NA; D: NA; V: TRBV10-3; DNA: TGTGCCATCAGTGGGACGGGGCTAAATTCACCCCTCCACTTT; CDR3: CAISGTGLNSPLHF
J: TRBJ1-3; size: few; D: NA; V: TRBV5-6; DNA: TGTGCCAGCAGCTTGGCATGGGGGCAGGGGATTGGAAACACCATATATTTT; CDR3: CASSLAWGQGIGNTIYF
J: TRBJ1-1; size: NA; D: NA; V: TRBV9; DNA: TGTGCCAGCAGCGAACAGACTAGGGACACTGAAGCTTTCTTT; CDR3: CASSEQTRDTEAFF
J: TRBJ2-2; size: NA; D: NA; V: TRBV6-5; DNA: TGTGCCAGCAGTTACACCGGGCTGAACACCGGGGAGCTGTTTTTT; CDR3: CASSYTGLNTGELFF
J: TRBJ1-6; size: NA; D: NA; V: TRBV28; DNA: TGTGCCAGCAGTTTAGCAGTAACAACTGGGAATTCACCCCTCCACTTT; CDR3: CASSLAVTTGNSPLHF
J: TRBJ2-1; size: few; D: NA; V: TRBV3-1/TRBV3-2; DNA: TGTGCCAGCAGCCAAGGGACCGGGCAGGGTGAGCAGTTCTTC; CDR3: CASSQGTGQGEQFF
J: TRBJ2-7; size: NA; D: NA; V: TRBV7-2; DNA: TGTGCCAGCAGCTTAGACTACGAGCAGTACTTC; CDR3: CASSLDYEQYF
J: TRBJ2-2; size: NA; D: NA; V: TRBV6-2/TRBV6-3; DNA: TGTGCCAGCAGTTACCGACGGAACACCGGGGAGCTGTTTTTT; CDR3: CASSYRRNTGELFF
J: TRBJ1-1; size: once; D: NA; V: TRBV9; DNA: TGTGCCAGCAGCGTAGCAGAGGGCACTGAAGCTTTCTTT; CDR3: CASSVAEGTEAFF
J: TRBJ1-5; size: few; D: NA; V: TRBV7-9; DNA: TGTGCCAGCAGCTTCGCAGGGAATCAGCCCCAGCATTTT; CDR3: CASSFAGNQPQHF
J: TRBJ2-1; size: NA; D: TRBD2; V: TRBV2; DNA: TGTGCCAGCAGGGTTCAAGCGGGAGGGATTCCTAGCGGGCAGTTCTTC; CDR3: CASRVQAGGIPSGQFF
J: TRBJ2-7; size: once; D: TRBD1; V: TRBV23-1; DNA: TGCGCCAGCAAACTGGACAGGGAGAGCTACGAGCAGTACTTC; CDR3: CASKLDRESYEQYF
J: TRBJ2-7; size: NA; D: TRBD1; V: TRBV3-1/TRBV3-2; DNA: TGTGCCAGCAGCCCGGGACAGTACGAGCAGTACTTC; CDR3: CASSPGQYEQYF
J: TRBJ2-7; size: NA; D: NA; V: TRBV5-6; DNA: TGTGCCAGCAGCTTGCCGGTAGGGACGTCCTACGAGCAGTACTTC; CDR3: CASSLPVGTSYEQYF
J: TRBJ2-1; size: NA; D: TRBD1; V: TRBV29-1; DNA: TGCAGCGTTGAAGAGGACAGGGGATCTTCCTACAATGAGCAGTTCTTC; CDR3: CSVEEDRGSSYNEQFF
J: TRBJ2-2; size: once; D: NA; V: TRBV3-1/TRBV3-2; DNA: TGTGCCAGCAGCCCTGGGGGAACGAACACCGGGGAGCTGTTTTTT; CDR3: CASSPGGTNTGELFF
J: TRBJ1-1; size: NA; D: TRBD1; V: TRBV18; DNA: TGTGCCAGCTCACCGGGACAGGACACTGAAGCTTTCTTT; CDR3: CASSPGQDTEAFF
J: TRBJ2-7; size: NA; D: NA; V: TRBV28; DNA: TGTGCCAGCAGTCGTTCGTACAGGGCGTACTACGAGCAGTACTTC; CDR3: CASSRSYRAYYEQYF
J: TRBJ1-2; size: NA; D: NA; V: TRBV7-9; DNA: TGTGCCAGCATCCACACGGCGGGCGGGACCTCATCGGGTGGCTACACCTTC; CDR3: CASIHTAGGTSSGGYTF
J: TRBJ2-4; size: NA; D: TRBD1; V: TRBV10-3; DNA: TGTGCCATCAGTACGGGACAGGGCAGAAACATTCAGTACTTC; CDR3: CAISTGQGRNIQYF
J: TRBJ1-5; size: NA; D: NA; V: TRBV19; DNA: TGTGCCAGTAGTATATCCAGTCAGAGGAGAGATAGCAATCAGCCCCAGCATTTT; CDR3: CASSISSQRRDSNQPQHF
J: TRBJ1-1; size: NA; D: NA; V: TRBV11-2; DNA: TGTGCCAGCAGCTGGCAGAACACTGAAGCTTTCTTT; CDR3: CASSWQNTEAFF
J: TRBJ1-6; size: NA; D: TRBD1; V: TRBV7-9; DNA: TGTGCCAGCAGCCCGTTAGGGGGGTCCCGGGACAGAGACTCACCCCTCCACTTT; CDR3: CASSPLGGSRDRDSPLHF